This TCR beta chain was obtained from a study of blood T cells in healthy people across ages. Through a sample-barcoded 5' primer and a J-beta primer mix, a second PCR was run for roughly 7 to 11 cycles. A tag from a template-switch adaptor with 12 random nucleotides marked each cDNA molecule. TCRdb processed the 5' RACE reads anew with MiXCR; each CDR3 protein has one entry. The profile covers around 800,000 distinct CDR3 sequences, with 20% to 30% appearing a single time and over 2.5% taken by the ten largest. Between the trimmed V and J ends, which lost 5 bases and 8 bases, there was a span of 16 bases. Germline V gene data show CDR1 as SGHDT and CDR2 as YYEEEE. The CDR3 runs 13 residues. The sample also formed part of further work on T cells of mothers and their children. As that report states: Each child gave approximately 2.8 million TCR beta CDR3 reads (each mother, over 9 million). Versus unrelated pairs, overlap was slightly higher in related mother-child pairs, without reaching significance.

V and J are TRBV5-6 and TRBJ1-2, with D possibly TRBD1 on 6 matching bases. The specimen sequenced was blood. This TCR derives from a boy between 10 and 17 years old in good health. CDR3 protein: CASSYGGAEGYTF. The CDR3 bases are TGTGCCAGCAGTTATGGGGGCGCGGAAGGCTACACCTTC.